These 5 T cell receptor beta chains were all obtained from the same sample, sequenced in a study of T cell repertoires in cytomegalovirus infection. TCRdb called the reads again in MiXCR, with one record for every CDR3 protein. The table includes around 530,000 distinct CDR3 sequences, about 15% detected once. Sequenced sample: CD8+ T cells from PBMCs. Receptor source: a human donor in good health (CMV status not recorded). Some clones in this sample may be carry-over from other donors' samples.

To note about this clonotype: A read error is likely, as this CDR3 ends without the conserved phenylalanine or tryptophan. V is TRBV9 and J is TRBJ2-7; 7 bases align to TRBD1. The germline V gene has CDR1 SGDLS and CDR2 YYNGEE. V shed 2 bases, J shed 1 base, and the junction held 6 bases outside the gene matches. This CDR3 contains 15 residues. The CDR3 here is CASSVGTAPSYEQYL. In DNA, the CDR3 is TGTGCCAGCAGCGTGGGGACAGCCCCGTCCTACGAGCAGTACTTA.

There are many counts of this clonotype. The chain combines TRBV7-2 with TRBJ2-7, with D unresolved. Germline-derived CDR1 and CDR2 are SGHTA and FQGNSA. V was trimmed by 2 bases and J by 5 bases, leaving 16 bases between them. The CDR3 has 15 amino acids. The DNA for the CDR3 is TGTGCCAGCAGCTTACTAAACCTTAACCCCAACGAGCAGTACTTC. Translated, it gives CASSLLNLNPNEQYF.

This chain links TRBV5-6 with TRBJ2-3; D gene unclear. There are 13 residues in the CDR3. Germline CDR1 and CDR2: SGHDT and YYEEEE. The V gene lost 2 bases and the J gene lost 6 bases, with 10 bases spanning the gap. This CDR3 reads CASSLQWMDTQYF. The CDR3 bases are TGTGCCAGCAGCTTACAGTGGATGGATACGCAGTATTTT.

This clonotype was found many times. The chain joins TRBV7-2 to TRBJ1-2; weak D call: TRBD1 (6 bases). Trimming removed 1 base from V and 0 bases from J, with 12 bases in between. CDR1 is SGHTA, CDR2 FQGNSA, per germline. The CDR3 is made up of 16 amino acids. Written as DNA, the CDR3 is TGTGCCAGCAGCTTAGGTACGGCAGGGGCTAACTATGGCTACACCTTC. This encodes CASSLGTAGANYGYTF.

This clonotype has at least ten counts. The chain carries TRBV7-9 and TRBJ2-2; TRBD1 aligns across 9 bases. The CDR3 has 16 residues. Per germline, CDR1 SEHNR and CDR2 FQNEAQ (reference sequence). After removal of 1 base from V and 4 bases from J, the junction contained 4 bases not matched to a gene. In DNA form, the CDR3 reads TGTGCCAGCAGCTTAGGCGGGACAGGGCTCACCGGGGAGCTGTTTTTT. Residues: CASSLGGTGLTGELFF.